Sequencing of this T cell receptor beta chain was carried out in a study of blood T cell repertoires in COVID-19. Study-level background: T cells, B-cell-depleted T cells, or PBMCs provided the cDNA or gDNA that served as material.

The assay was immunoSEQ multiplex PCR, and TCRdb's table has in-frame clones only and misses some. The sample yields some 290,000 clones, around 92% seen once. Comment on this clone: Sequence at one end of the junction differs from germline and may be a read error.

Germline V gene lookup returns CDR1 LGHDT and CDR2 YNNKEL (reference sequence). CDR3 length: 12 amino acids. Participants came from roughly 24 US areas, aged about 18 to 95 years. Membership in each cohort depended on participant-reported clinical history. The sample was PBMCs or T cells enriched from blood (not recorded which). The chain employs TRBV3-1 (or the pseudogene TRBV3-2) and TRBJ2-7, with D perhaps matching TRBD2 (6 bases). This TCR came from a woman in her 30s who had recovered from COVID-19. CDR3 protein: CASEGDSNEQYF. The CDR3 DNA reads as TGTGCCAGCGAAGGGGACTCCAACGAGCAGTACTTC.